Below are 2 T cell receptor beta chains sequenced from a single sample in a study of cytomegalovirus exposure and HLA in healthy donors. The PCR had 60 Vbeta and 13 Jbeta primers. The repertoire was sequenced with immunoSEQ multiplex PCR; TCRdb's copy has only in-frame clones and lacks some. Among roughly 200,000 clones, roughly nine tenths were seen once, and the ten largest hold approximately 1.1%. The sequenced sample consisted of PBMCs. The receptors originated from a boy younger than 10 in good health and CMV-seronegative.

The V and J genes are TRBV18 and TRBJ2-5; D unresolved. This CDR3 region has 17 residues. V was clipped by 4 bases and J by 2 bases, with 20 bases between them. Germline V gene lookup returns CDR1 KGHSH and CDR2 LQKENI. CDR3 loop: CASSLPPGSRWQETQYF. CDR3 in DNA: TGTGCCAGCTCACTCCCTCCAGGCAGTCGATGGCAAGAGACCCAGTACTTC. The variable domain in full, completed from reference TRBV18 and TRBJ2-5, reads NAGVMQNPRHLVRRRGQEARLRCSPMKGHSHVYWYRQLPEEGLKFMVYLQKENIIDESGMPKERFSAEFPKEGPSILRIQQVVRGDSAAYFCASSLPPGSRWQETQYFGPGTRLLVL.

The chain has TRBV4-1 and TRBJ1-2; D unclear. In germline, CDR1 is MGHRA, CDR2 YSYEKL. Trimming took 0 bases from V and 3 from J, leaving 8 bases between them. The CDR3 sequence is 14 residues long. CDR3 protein: CASSQEVVYYGYTF. CDR3 sequence (DNA): TGCGCCAGCAGCCAAGAAGTAGTATACTATGGCTACACCTTC.